Sequencing of this T cell receptor beta chain was carried out in a study of blood T cell repertoires in COVID-19. About the research overall: Sites across the United States, Italy and Spain contributed samples from acute and convalescent COVID-19. The analysed material was cDNA or gDNA that came from T cells, B-cell-depleted T cells, or PBMCs.

Per the original data handling: Amplification with reference gene primers provided the estimates of nucleated cell counts. Data came from immunoSEQ multiplex PCR; TCRdb stores just in-frame clones and leaves some out. The D gene and trimming were derived from the DNA, and the V and J assignments and clone size from that table. The table lists about 59,000 clones, about nine tenths of them singletons. CDR1 is LGHNA and CDR2 is YSLEER in the germline V gene. The CDR3 loop spans 17 amino acids. V lost 0 bases to trimming and J lost 2 bases, with 16 bases between them. Sequenced sample: peripheral blood. The V and J genes are TRBV4-3 and TRBJ1-2; D is undetermined. This TCR was sampled from a human donor in a cohort sampled during active COVID-19. DNA of the CDR3: TGCGCCAGCAGCCAAGATGGTCCCGCAGCGGGGAACTATGGCTACACCTTC. This codes for CASSQDGPAAGNYGYTF.